The 17 T cell receptor beta chains below all came from one sample that was sequenced in a study of blood T cell repertoires in COVID-19. Only in-frame clones appear in the TCRdb table, and some are missing; sequencing was by immunoSEQ multiplex PCR. The data show roughly 280,000 clones, around 89% seen once. Sample: PBMCs or T cells enriched from blood (not recorded which). These receptors were obtained from a woman under 30 who had recovered from COVID-19.

This clone was observed a single time. This chain connects TRBV7-6 to TRBJ2-7, with D possibly being TRBD2 (6 bases). CDR1 SGHVS and CDR2 FNYEAQ come from the germline V gene. Trimming removed 0 bases from V and 4 bases from J, with 7 bases in between. The CDR3 is 13 residues long. The CDR3 reads CASSLAGGYEQYF. The DNA for the CDR3 is TGTGCCAGCAGCTTAGCGGGGGGTTACGAGCAGTACTTC.

This chain uses TRBV9 with TRBJ1-1, with TRBD1 matching 8 bases. This CDR3 comprises 17 residues. Trimming cost V 1 base and J 6 bases; bases outside gene matches: 14. Germline V gives CDR1 SGDLS, CDR2 YYNGEE. CDR3 coding DNA: TGTGCCAGCAGCGTATCCCGACAGGGGAAGTGGTACGCTGAAGCTTTCTTT. It specifies CASSVSRQGKWYAEAFF.

This clone came up a few times. This chain uses TRBV5-8 with TRBJ2-3; 7 nucleotides line up with TRBD2. CDR3 length: 15 amino acids. V was clipped by 2 bases and J by 1 base; unmatched bases: 4. Germline-derived CDR1 and CDR2 are SGHTS and YDEGEE. The CDR3 reads CASSFGGGRTDTQYF. CDR3 nucleotide sequence: TGTGCCAGCAGCTTCGGCGGGGGACGCACAGATACGCAGTATTTT.

V is TRBV9 and J is TRBJ2-5; 9 nucleotides match TRBD2. This CDR3 has 14 amino acids. V shed 4 bases, J shed 9 bases, and the junction held 10 bases outside the gene matches. The germline V gene encodes CDR1 SGDLS and CDR2 YYNGEE. The CDR3 loop reads CASSLEGLAGSQYF. For the CDR3, the DNA is TGTGCCAGCAGCCTCGAAGGGCTAGCGGGGTCCCAGTACTTC.

This clone was counted a single time. The V call is TRBV12-3 or TRBV12-4, the J call TRBJ1-1; TRBD1 is a possible D gene (5 bases). CDR3 length equals 13 residues. Trimming pared 3 bases from V and 11 bases from J, leaving 16 bases between. In DNA, the CDR3 is TGTGCCAGCAGTTTGGAGGGGCTCCAAAGGGCTTTCTTT. This gives the protein CASSLEGLQRAFF.

The rearrangement uses TRBV27 and TRBJ2-3; 7 bases fit TRBD1. V lost 5 bases to trimming and J lost 3 bases; unmatched junction nucleotides: 11. This CDR3 spans 16 amino acids. Per the germline V gene, CDR1 is MNHEY and CDR2 is SMNVEV (reference sequence). This chain's CDR3 is CASSPSTGARTDTQYF. CDR3 DNA sequence: TGTGCCAGCAGTCCCAGTACAGGGGCTAGGACAGATACGCAGTATTTT.

The V gene is TRBV7-8, the J gene TRBJ1-2; 8 positions match TRBD1. Germline CDR1 SGHVS, CDR2 FQNEAQ. The length of the CDR3 is 15 residues. The V and J ends lost 5 bases and 5 bases, in that order; junction bases with no gene match: 10. CDR3 DNA: TGTGCCAGCAGCCTTAGCCGGACAGGGCCTTATGGCTACACCTTC. Amino acids: CASSLSRTGPYGYTF.

This chain links TRBV6-4 with TRBJ2-7; 9 bases line up with TRBD1. This CDR3 spans 13 amino acids. The trim removed 2 bases at V and 6 bases at J, leaving 2 bases unmatched. The germline V gene has CDR1 MRHNA and CDR2 SNTAGT. This chain's CDR3 is CASSDMDRGEQYF. The CDR3 DNA sequence: TGTGCCAGCAGTGACATGGACAGGGGCGAGCAGTACTTC.

The V call is TRBV5-1, the J call TRBJ2-3, with 13 bases lining up with TRBD2. Looked up from germline, CDR1 is SGHRS and CDR2 is YFSETQ. The J segment lost 0 bases and the V segment lost 4 bases, leaving 8 bases of the junction unmatched. The CDR3 spans 18 residues. CDR3 sequence: CASSMQGLAGYSTDTQYF. The CDR3 DNA reads TGCGCCAGCAGCATGCAGGGACTAGCGGGGTATAGCACAGATACGCAGTATTTT.

This chain links TRBV2 with TRBJ1-4; D may be TRBD1 (5 bases). The V and J ends lost 2 bases and 7 bases respectively, with 11 bases between them. The CDR3 is made up of 14 amino acids. Germline V gene lookup returns CDR1 SNHLY and CDR2 FYNNEI. CDR3 amino acids: CASSELGRGEKLFF. The CDR3 DNA follows: TGTGCCAGCAGTGAATTGGGGCGCGGTGAAAAACTGTTTTTT.

The chain carries TRBV2 and TRBJ1-2; tentative D call: TRBD1 (5 bases). Looked up from germline, CDR1 is SNHLY and CDR2 is FYNNEI. CDR3 length: 15 amino acids. Trimming stripped 4 bases from V and 6 bases from J, with 18 bases between. CDR3 loop: CASSGGTVRADGYTF. The CDR3 nucleotides read TGTGCCAGCAGTGGCGGGACGGTTCGTGCCGATGGCTACACCTTC.

This chain uses TRBV15 with TRBJ2-1; 11 nucleotides match TRBD1. Per germline, CDR1 LNHNV and CDR2 YYDKDF (reference sequence). Germline trimming cut 4 bases from V and 6 bases from J; bases unmatched to any gene: 2. The CDR3 extends over 14 amino acids. The CDR3 sequence: CATSKGTGGNEQFF. CDR3 sequence (DNA): TGTGCCACCAGCAAAGGGACAGGGGGCAATGAGCAGTTCTTC.

V usage is TRBV28 and J usage is TRBJ1-1; TRBD1 matches at 7 bases. The CDR3 extends over 14 amino acids. V lost 6 bases to trimming and J lost 4 bases; unmatched junction nucleotides: 8. Looked up from germline, CDR1 is MDHEN and CDR2 is SYDVKM. CDR3 nucleotides: TGTGCCAGCAGATGGTCGACAGGGTTCACTGAAGCTTTCTTT. It codes for CASRWSTGFTEAFF.

The chain joins TRBV11-2 to TRBJ1-5; perhaps TRBD1 as D (5 bases). V was trimmed by 0 bases and J by 4 bases, leaving 7 bases between them. Germline V lookup: CDR1 SGHAT, CDR2 FQNNGV. This CDR3 is 14 amino acids long. CDR3 sequence: CASSLETENQPQHF. The CDR3 DNA reads TGTGCCAGCAGCTTAGAGACAGAGAATCAGCCCCAGCATTTT. The entire variable domain, with the rest obtained from reference TRBV11-2 and TRBJ1-5, is as follows: EAGVAQSPRYKIIEKRQSVAFWCNPISGHATLYWYQQILGQGPKLLIQFQNNGVVDDSQLPKDRFSAERLKGVDSTLKIQPAKLEDSAVYLCASSLETENQPQHFGDGTRLSIL.

This chain connects TRBV5-1 to TRBJ1-4; TRBD1 might be the D (5 bases). Germline V gene lookup returns CDR1 SGHRS and CDR2 YFSETQ. Trimming stripped 1 base from V and 8 bases from J, with 15 bases between. CDR3 length equals 15 residues. Here the CDR3 reads CASSLIGQGQEKLFF. The CDR3 coding sequence is TGCGCCAGCAGCTTGATCGGTCAGGGTCAAGAAAAACTGTTTTTT.

CDR3 protein: CASRPGYGELFF. DNA for the CDR3: TGTGCCAGCAGACCAGGGTACGGGGAGCTGTTTTTT. The chain carries TRBV7-9 and TRBJ2-2; D possibly corresponds to TRBD1 (5 bases). The CDR3 loop spans 12 amino acids. Germline V lookup: CDR1 SEHNR, CDR2 FQNEAQ (reference sequence). V gave up 6 bases and J gave up 7 bases, with 9 bases separating them.

The chain links TRBV5-1 to TRBJ2-1; D is unresolved. The CDR3 spans 11 residues. Trimming left V 4 bases short and J 4 bases short, with 3 bases between. Germline V gives CDR1 SGHRS, CDR2 YFSETQ. The CDR3 here is CASSHYNEQFF. The CDR3 nucleotides read TGCGCCAGCAGCCATTACAATGAGCAGTTCTTC.